This T cell receptor beta chain was observed in a study of T cell responses to AZD1222 COVID-19 vaccine. Regarding the study as a whole: Reports indicate that nearly half of spike-specific TCRs are directed at unmutated variant regions.

Germline V gene data show CDR1 as MNHEY and CDR2 as SVGAGI. Trimming removed 0 bases from V and 8 bases from J, with 13 bases in between. This CDR3 comprises 14 residues. Profiling relied on immunoSEQ multiplex PCR, and the TCRdb table lists in-frame clones only, not all of them. The profile shows roughly 150,000 clones, roughly 92% of them singletons. Notes on this clone: Its antigen is not identified.

Material: peripheral blood, obtained on day 0 of AZD1222 vaccination. The rearrangement uses TRBV6-5 and TRBJ1-2, with D hard to call. The source of this sequence is an adult in good health. The CDR3 region is CASSYSGGSWGYTF. The CDR3 coding sequence is TGTGCCAGCAGTTACTCGGGTGGTTCGTGGGGCTACACCTTC.